This T cell receptor beta chain is from a study of cytomegalovirus exposure and HLA in healthy donors. The study, taken as a whole, reports: After further analysis at a later stage, 16,951 TCR beta sequences were associated with HLA alleles at 0.05 false discovery rate. Cytomegalovirus-associated TCR beta chains were listed, numbering 150 to 200.

Notes on this clone: As yet, its antigen is unknown.

The CDR3 is 15 amino acids. Trimming cost V 5 bases and J 7 bases; bases outside gene matches: 9. Germline assignment: CDR1 SGHTA and CDR2 FQGNSA. Primers: 60 Vbeta forward and 13 Jbeta reverse. Original methodology: In a later analysis, the count reached 75 million to 90 million unique TCR beta chains, with roughly 11 million shared. TCRdb keeps only in-frame clones here, not all; method: immunoSEQ multiplex PCR. The DNA gave D and trimming, while V, J and clone size come from that table. The sample has some 60,000 clones; roughly 86% are singletons. This receptor was identified in a man aged 18 to 29 in good health and CMV-seronegative. The chain combines TRBV7-2 with TRBJ2-2; 8 positions agree with TRBD1. Input material: PBMCs. CDR3 protein: CASSPRQGRRGELFF. The CDR3 coding sequence is TGTGCCAGCAGCCCGCGACAGGGGAGGCGCGGGGAGCTGTTTTTT.